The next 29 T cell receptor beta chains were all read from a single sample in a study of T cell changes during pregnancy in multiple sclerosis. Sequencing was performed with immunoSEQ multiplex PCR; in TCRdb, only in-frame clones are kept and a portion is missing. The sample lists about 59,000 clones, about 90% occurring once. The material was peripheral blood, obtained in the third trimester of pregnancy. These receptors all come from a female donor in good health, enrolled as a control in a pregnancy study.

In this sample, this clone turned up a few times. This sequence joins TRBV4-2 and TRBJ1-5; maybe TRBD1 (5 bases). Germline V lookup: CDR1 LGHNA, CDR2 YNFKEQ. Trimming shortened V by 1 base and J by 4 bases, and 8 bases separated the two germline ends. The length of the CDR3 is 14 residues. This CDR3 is CASSQVGGNQPQHF. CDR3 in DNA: TGTGCCAGCAGCCAAGTGGGGGGAAATCAGCCCCAGCATTTT.

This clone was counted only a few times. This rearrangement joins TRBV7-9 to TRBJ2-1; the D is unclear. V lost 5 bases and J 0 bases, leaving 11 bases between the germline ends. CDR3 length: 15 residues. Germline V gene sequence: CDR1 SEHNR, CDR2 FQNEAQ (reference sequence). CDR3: CASSPSSNSYNEQFF. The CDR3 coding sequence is TGTGCCAGCAGCCCCTCATCTAACTCCTACAATGAGCAGTTCTTC.

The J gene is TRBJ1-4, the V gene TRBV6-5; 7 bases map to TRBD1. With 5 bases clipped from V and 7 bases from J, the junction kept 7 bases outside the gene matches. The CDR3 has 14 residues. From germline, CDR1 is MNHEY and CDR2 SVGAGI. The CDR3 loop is CASSPGTVTEKLFF. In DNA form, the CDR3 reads TGTGCCAGCAGTCCCGGGACAGTAACTGAAAAACTGTTTTTT.

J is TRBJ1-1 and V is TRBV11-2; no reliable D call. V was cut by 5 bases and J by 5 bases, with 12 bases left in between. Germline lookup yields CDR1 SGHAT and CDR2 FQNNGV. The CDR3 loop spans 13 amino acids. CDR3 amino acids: CASSPVGVTEAFF. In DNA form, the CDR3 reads TGTGCCAGCAGCCCGGTCGGAGTAACTGAAGCTTTCTTT. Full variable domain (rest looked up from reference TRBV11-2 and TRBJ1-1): EAGVAQSPRYKIIEKRQSVAFWCNPISGHATLYWYQQILGQGPKLLIQFQNNGVVDDSQLPKDRFSAERLKGVDSTLKIQPAKLEDSAVYLCASSPVGVTEAFFGQGTRLTVV.

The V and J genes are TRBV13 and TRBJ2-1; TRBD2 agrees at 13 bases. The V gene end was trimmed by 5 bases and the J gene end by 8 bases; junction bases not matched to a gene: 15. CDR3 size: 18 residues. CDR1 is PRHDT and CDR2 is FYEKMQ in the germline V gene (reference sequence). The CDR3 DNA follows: TGTGCCAGCAGCCCAACCCCTGACCCGGGACTAGCGGGGTATGAGCAGTTCTTC. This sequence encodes CASSPTPDPGLAGYEQFF.

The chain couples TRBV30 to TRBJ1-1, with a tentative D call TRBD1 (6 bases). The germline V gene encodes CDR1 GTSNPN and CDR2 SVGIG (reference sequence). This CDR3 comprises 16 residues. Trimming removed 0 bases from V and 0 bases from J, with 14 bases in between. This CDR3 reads CAWSVGGGSMNTEAFF. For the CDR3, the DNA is TGTGCCTGGAGTGTGGGAGGGGGATCCATGAACACTGAAGCTTTCTTT.

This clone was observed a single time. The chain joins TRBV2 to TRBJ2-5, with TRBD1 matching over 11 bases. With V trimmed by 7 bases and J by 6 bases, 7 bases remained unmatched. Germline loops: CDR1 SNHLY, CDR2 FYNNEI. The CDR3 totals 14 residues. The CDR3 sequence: CASTGQGGQQTQYF. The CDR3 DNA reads TGTGCCAGCACGGGACAGGGGGGTCAGCAGACCCAGTACTTC.

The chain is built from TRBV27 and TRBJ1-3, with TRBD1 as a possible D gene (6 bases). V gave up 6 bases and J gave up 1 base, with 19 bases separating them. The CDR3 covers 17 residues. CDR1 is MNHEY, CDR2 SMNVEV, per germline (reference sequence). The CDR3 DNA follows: TGTGCCAGCAGCCCCATCAGGGGCCTGGGGTCTGGAAACACCATATATTTT. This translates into CASSPIRGLGSGNTIYF.

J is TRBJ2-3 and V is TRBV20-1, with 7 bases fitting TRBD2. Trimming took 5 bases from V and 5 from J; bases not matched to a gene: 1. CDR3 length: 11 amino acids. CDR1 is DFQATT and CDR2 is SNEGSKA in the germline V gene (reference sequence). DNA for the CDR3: TGCAGTGCTGGGGGGGGAGATACGCAGTATTTT. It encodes CSAGGGDTQYF.

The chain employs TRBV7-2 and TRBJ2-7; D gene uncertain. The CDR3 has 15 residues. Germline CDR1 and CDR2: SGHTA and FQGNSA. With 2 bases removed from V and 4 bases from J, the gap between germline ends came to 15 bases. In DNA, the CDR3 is TGTGCCAGCAGCTTAAGTCTTGAACTGAAATACGAGCAGTACTTC. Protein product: CASSLSLELKYEQYF.

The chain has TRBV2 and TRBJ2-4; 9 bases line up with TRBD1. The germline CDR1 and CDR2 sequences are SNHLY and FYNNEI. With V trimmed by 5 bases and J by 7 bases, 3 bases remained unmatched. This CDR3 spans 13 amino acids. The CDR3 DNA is TGTGCCAGCAGTCAGGACAGGGGTAACATTCAGTACTTC. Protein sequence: CASSQDRGNIQYF.

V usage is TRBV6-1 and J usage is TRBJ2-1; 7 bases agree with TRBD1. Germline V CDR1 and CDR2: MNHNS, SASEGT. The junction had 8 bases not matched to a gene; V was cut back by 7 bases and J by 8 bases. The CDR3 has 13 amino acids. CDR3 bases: TGTGCCAGCATCCGGGACAGTCACTATGAGCAGTTCTTC. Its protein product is CASIRDSHYEQFF.

DNA for the CDR3: TGTGCCACCAGCAGTCTTACAGGGACATTTCCCACAGATACGCAGTATTTT. Amino acids: CATSSLTGTFPTDTQYF. The chain joins TRBV15 to TRBJ2-3, with D perhaps TRBD1 (6 bases). Germline CDR1 reads LNHNV; CDR2 reads YYDKDF (reference sequence). The germline V and J ends were trimmed by 3 bases and 2 bases, with 18 bases remaining between them. This CDR3 comprises 17 residues.

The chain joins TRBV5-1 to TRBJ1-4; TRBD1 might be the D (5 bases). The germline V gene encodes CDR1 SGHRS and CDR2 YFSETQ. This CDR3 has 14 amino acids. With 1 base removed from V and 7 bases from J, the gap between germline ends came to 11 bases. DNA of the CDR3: TGCGCCAGCAGCTTGTCGGGGGGGTTTGAAAAACTGTTTTTT. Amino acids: CASSLSGGFEKLFF.

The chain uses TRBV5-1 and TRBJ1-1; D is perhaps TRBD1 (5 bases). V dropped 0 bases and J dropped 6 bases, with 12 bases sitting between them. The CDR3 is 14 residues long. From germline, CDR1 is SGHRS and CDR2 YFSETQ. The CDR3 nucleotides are TGCGCCAGCAGCTTGGTTAGGGGTACCGCTGAAGCTTTCTTT. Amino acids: CASSLVRGTAEAFF. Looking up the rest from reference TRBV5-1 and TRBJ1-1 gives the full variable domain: KAGVTQTPRYLIKTRGQQVTLSCSPISGHRSVSWYQQTPGQGLQFLFEYFSETQRNKGNFPGRFSGRQFSNSRSEMNVSTLELGDSALYLCASSLVRGTAEAFFGQGTRLTVV.

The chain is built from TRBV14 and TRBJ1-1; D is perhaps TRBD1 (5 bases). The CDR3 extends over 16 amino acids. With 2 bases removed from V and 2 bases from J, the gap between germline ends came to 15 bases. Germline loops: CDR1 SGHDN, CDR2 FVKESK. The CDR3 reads CASSQRVGLGNTEAFF. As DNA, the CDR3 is TGTGCCAGCAGCCAAAGGGTGGGACTGGGAAACACTGAAGCTTTCTTT.

CDR3 loop: CAWTLGLATEAFF. The CDR3 region has the DNA TGTGCCTGGACCCTAGGGCTAGCCACTGAAGCTTTCTTT. The chain links TRBV30 to TRBJ1-1; no definite D call. Trimming removed 4 bases from V and 4 bases from J, with 13 bases in between. Germline lookup yields CDR1 GTSNPN and CDR2 SVGIG (reference sequence). CDR3 length: 13 residues.

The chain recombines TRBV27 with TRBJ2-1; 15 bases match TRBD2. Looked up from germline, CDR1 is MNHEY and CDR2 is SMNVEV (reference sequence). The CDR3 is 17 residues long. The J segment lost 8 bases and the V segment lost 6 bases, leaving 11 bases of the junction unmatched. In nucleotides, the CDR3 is TGTGCCAGCAGACAACCGGGACTAGCGGGAGGTGTCGATGAGCAGTTCTTC. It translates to CASRQPGLAGGVDEQFF.

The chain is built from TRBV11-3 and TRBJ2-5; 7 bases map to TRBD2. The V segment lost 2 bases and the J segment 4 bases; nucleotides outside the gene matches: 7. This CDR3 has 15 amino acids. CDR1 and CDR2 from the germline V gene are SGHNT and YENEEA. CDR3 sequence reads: CASSLHAGVVETQYF. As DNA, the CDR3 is TGTGCCAGCAGCTTACATGCGGGGGTTGTAGAGACCCAGTACTTC.

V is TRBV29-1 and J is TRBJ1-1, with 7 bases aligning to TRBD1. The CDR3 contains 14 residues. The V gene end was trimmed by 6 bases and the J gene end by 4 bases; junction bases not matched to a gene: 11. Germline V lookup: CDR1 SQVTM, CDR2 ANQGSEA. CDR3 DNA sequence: TGCAGCGTCCGCCCGGGACAGATGAGCACTGAAGCTTTCTTT. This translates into CSVRPGQMSTEAFF. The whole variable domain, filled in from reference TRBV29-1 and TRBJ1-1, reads SAVISQKPSRDICQRGTSLTIQCQVDSQVTMMFWYRQQPGQSLTLIATANQGSEATYESGFVIDKFPISRPNLTFSTLTVSNMSPEDSSIYLCSVRPGQMSTEAFFGQGTRLTVV.

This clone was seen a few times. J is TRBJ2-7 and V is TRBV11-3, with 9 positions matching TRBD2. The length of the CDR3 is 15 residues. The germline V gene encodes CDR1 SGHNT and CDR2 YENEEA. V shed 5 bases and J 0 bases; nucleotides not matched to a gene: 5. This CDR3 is CASSPGGGDSYEQYF. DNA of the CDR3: TGTGCCAGCAGCCCGGGCGGGGGGGACTCCTACGAGCAGTACTTC. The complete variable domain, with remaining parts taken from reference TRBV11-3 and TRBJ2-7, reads EAGVVQSPRYKIIEKKQPVAFWCNPISGHNTLYWYLQNLGQGPELLIRYENEEAVDDSQLPKDRFSAERLKGVDSTLKIQPAELGDSAVYLCASSPGGGDSYEQYFGPGTRLTVT.

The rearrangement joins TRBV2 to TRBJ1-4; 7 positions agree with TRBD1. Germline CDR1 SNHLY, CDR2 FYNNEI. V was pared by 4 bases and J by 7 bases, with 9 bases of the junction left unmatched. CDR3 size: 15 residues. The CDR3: CASSVDRVVGEKLFF. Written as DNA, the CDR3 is TGTGCCAGCAGTGTCGACAGGGTAGTAGGTGAAAAACTGTTTTTT.

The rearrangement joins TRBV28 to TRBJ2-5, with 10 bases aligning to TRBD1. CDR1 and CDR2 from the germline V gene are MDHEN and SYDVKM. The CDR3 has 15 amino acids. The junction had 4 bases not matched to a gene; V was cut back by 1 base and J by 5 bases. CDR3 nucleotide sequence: TGTGCCAGCAGTTTATCGACAGGGGGCCGGGAGACCCAGTACTTC. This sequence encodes CASSLSTGGRETQYF.

The CDR3 nucleotides are TGTGCCAGCTTCTCGCGGAGTAACTATGGCTACACCTTC. This gives the protein CASFSRSNYGYTF. V and J are TRBV6-5 and TRBJ1-2; no reliable D call. Trimming took 8 bases from V and 1 from J, leaving 11 bases between them. Germline assignment: CDR1 MNHEY and CDR2 SVGAGI. The CDR3 length is 13 residues.

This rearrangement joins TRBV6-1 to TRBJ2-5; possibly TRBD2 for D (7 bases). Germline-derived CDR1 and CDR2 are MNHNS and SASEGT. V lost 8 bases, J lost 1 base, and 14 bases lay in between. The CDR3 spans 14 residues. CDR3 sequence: CASVGGGTQETQYF. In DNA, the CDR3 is TGTGCCAGCGTGGGAGGGGGGACCCAAGAGACCCAGTACTTC.

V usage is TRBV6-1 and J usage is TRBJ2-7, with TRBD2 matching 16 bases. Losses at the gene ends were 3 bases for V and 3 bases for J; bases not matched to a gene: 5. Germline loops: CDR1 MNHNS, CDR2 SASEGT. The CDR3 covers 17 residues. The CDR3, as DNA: TGTGCCAGCAGTGACATCGGGACTAGCGGGGGGGTCTACGAGCAGTACTTC. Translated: CASSDIGTSGGVYEQYF.

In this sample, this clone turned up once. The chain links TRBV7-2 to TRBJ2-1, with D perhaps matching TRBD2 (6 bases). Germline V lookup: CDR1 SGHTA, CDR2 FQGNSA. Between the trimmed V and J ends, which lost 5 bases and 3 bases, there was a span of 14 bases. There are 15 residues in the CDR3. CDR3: CASSPKTRVYNEQFF. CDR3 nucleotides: TGTGCCAGCAGCCCCAAGACTAGGGTCTACAATGAGCAGTTCTTC.

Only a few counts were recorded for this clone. This CDR3 reads CSVATGVAFF. CDR3 bases: TGCAGCGTTGCGACAGGAGTCGCTTTCTTT. The genes are TRBV29-1 and TRBJ1-1; the D gene is possibly TRBD1 (6 bases). V was clipped by 4 bases and J by 11 bases, with 11 bases between them. Per germline, CDR1 SQVTM and CDR2 ANQGSEA. The length of the CDR3 is 10 residues.

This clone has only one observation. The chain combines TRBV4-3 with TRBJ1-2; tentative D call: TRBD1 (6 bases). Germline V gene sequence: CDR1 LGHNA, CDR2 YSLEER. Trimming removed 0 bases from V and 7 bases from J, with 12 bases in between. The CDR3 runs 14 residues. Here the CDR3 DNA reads TGCGCCAGCAGCCAAGAGAATACAGGGTCTGGCTACACCTTC. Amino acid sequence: CASSQENTGSGYTF.